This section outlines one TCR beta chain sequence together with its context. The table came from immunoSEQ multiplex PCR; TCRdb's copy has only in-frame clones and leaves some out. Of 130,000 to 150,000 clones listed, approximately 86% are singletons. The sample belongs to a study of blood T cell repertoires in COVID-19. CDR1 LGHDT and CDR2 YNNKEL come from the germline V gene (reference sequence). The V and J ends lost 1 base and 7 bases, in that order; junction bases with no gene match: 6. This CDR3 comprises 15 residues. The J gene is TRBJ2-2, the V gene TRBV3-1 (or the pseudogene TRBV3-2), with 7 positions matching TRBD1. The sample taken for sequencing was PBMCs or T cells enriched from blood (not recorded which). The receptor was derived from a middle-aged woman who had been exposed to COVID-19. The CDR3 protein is CASSQVRGLGGELFF. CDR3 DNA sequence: TGTGCCAGCAGCCAAGTAAGGGGGCTTGGCGGGGAGCTGTTTTTT.